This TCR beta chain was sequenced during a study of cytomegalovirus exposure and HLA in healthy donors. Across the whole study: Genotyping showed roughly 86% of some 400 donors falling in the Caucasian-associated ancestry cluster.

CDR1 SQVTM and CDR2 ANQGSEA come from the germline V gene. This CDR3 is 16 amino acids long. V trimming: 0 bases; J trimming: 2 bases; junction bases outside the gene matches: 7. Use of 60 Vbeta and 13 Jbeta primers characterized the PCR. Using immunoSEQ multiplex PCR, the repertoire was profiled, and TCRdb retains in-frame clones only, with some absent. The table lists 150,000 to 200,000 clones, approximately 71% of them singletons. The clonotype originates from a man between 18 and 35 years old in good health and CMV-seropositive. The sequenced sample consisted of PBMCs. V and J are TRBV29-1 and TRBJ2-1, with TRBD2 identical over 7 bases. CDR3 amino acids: CSVEELLAVTYNEQFF. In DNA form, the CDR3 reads TGCAGCGTTGAAGAGCTTCTAGCGGTCACCTACAATGAGCAGTTCTTC.